The 27 T cell receptor beta chains below were found in one sample sequenced in a study of T-cell reconstitution after alpha-beta-depleted transplantation in children. Unique molecular identifiers were used to barcode this TCRbeta library. TCRdb reprocessed the PCR reads via MiXCR and lists one record per CDR3 protein. This repertoire shows approximately 97,000 distinct CDR3 sequences, approximately 6% found once; its top ten account for about 6%. This specimen consisted of PBMCs, mostly from graft donor cells, obtained 60 days after TCRalphabeta/CD19-depleted stem cell transplant. The origin of the receptors is a female patient between 2 and 15 years old who had a stem cell transplant for Fanconi anemia, so the T cells may come from the graft donor.

This clonotype has at least ten counts. The chain couples TRBV28 to TRBJ2-7, with D possibly being TRBD1 (6 bases). Trimming pared 2 bases from V and 3 bases from J, leaving 14 bases between. This CDR3 has 15 amino acids. Germline V gives CDR1 MDHEN, CDR2 SYDVKM. The CDR3 DNA reads TGTGCCAGCAGTTTACTGGGGGCTGGGTACTACGAGCAGTACTTC. Residues: CASSLLGAGYYEQYF.

The sample holds a few counts of this clonotype. The V and J genes are TRBV4-2 and TRBJ2-7; 7 bases fit TRBD2. Germline V CDR1 and CDR2: LGHNA, YNFKEQ. The CDR3 sequence is 16 residues long. J was trimmed by 3 bases and V by 4 bases; bases with no gene match: 12. CDR3 nucleotides: TGTGCCAGCAGCCGCCTTGGGGAGGGGATCGGCTACGAGCAGTACTTC. It is translated as CASSRLGEGIGYEQYF.

This clonotype has just a few counts. The CDR3: CASSQDSVLAGEAYEQYF. The CDR3, as DNA: TGTGCCAGCAGCCAAGATTCGGTCTTGGCCGGGGAGGCCTACGAGCAGTACTTC. This chain connects TRBV4-2 to TRBJ2-7, with D perhaps TRBD2 (6 bases). Per germline, CDR1 LGHNA and CDR2 YNFKEQ. The CDR3 extends over 18 amino acids. The ends were cut back, 0 bases at V and 2 bases at J, with 20 bases in the middle.

This clonotype was picked up many times. The chain uses TRBV7-9 and TRBJ2-3; weak D call: TRBD2 (6 bases). This CDR3 contains 11 residues. Per germline, CDR1 SEHNR and CDR2 FQNEAQ (reference sequence). V lost 5 bases to trimming and J lost 14 bases, with 14 bases between them. The CDR3 DNA reads TGTGCCAGCAGCCCGGGAGTAATGGGGTATTTT. This encodes CASSPGVMGYF.

At least ten counts were recorded for this clonotype. This rearrangement joins TRBV5-5 to TRBJ2-3; possibly TRBD1 for D (6 bases). The CDR3 consists of 16 residues. Trimming removed 1 base from V and 0 bases from J, with 12 bases in between. CDR1 and CDR2 from the germline V gene are SGHKS and YYEKEE (reference sequence). CDR3 nucleotide sequence: TGTGCCAGCAGCTTGCAGGGGCCATCTAGCACAGATACGCAGTATTTT. It yields the protein CASSLQGPSSTDTQYF.

This clonotype was recorded many times. One end of the junction is discordant with germline, which a read error may explain. The chain combines TRBV12-3 or TRBV12-4 with TRBJ2-3, with 7 nucleotides matching TRBD2. The CDR3 extends over 16 amino acids. Written as DNA, the CDR3 is TGTGCCACCAGTGAACCTAGCGGCCCTGACACAGATACGCAGTATTTT. Translated: CATSEPSGPDTDTQYF.

This clonotype was observed many times. The chain has TRBV7-3 and TRBJ2-2; 9 bases agree with TRBD2. This CDR3 is 16 amino acids long. V lost 6 bases, J lost 4 bases, and 9 bases stayed unmatched. Looked up from germline, CDR1 is SGHTA and CDR2 is FQGTGA. The CDR3 protein is CASSLGSSGTTGELFF. Written as DNA, the CDR3 is TGTGCCAGCAGTCTAGGGTCTAGCGGGACCACCGGGGAGCTGTTTTTT. Together with reference TRBV7-3 and TRBJ2-2, the CDR3 gives the full variable domain: GAGVSQTPSNKVTEKGKYVELRCDPISGHTALYWYRQSLGQGPEFLIYFQGTGAADDSGLPNDRFFAVRPEGSVSTLKIQRTERGDSAVYLCASSLGSSGTTGELFFGEGSRLTVL.

This clonotype was found many times. V and J are TRBV6-5 and TRBJ1-6; D call uncertain. The ends were cut back, 2 bases at V and 6 bases at J, with 11 bases in the middle. CDR1 is MNHEY and CDR2 is SVGAGI in the germline V gene. This CDR3 is built from 15 residues. This chain's CDR3 is CASSYPGDSNSPLHF. DNA for the CDR3: TGTGCCAGCAGTTACCCCGGGGATAGTAATTCACCCCTCCACTTT.

The gene calls are TRBV20-1 and TRBJ2-1; TRBD2 matches 11 bases. The CDR3 length is 14 residues. Germline values: CDR1 DFQATT, CDR2 SNEGSKA (reference sequence). V shed 6 bases and J 7 bases; nucleotides not matched to a gene: 8. The CDR3, as DNA: TGCAGTGCGCTACTAGCGGGAGTGGCAAATGAGCAGTTCTTC. Its protein is CSALLAGVANEQFF.

This clonotype was detected a few times. This chain joins TRBV11-2 and TRBJ2-5; D perhaps matches TRBD1 (8 bases). V was clipped by 2 bases and J by 3 bases, with 19 bases between them. Looked up from germline, CDR1 is SGHAT and CDR2 is FQNNGV. The CDR3 length is 17 residues. CDR3 bases: TGTGCCAGCAGCTTAACCTACAGGGGGGGGACCAAAGAGACCCAGTACTTC. Its protein is CASSLTYRGGTKETQYF.

This chain connects TRBV29-1 to TRBJ1-1; D perhaps matches TRBD1 (6 bases). Trimming took off 4 bases at V and 3 bases at J, with 18 bases between the two ends. The CDR3 is 15 amino acids. The germline gives CDR1 SQVTM, CDR2 ANQGSEA. Here the CDR3 DNA reads TGCAGCGTTGTAAGCCCAGGGGATGGGTACACTGAAGCTTTCTTT. Its protein product is CSVVSPGDGYTEAFF.

This clonotype was found many times. The V call is TRBV5-1, the J call TRBJ2-7, with TRBD2 matching 11 bases. Germline CDR1 reads SGHRS; CDR2 reads YFSETQ. V trimming: 2 bases; J trimming: 1 base; junction bases outside the gene matches: 5. The CDR3 has 16 residues. The CDR3 DNA reads TGCGCCAGCAGCTTCACTAGCGGGAGTAGGTCCTACGAGCAGTACTTC. It translates to CASSFTSGSRSYEQYF.

This clonotype appeared many times. This chain links TRBV5-1 with TRBJ2-7, with D perhaps matching TRBD1 or TRBD2 (5 bases each). The CDR3 contains 13 residues. The V gene lost 4 bases and the J gene lost 2 bases, with 10 bases spanning the gap. CDR1 and CDR2 from the germline V gene are SGHRS and YFSETQ. CDR3 sequence: CASSLGVPYEQYF. The CDR3 DNA is TGCGCCAGCAGCCTGGGGGTTCCCTACGAGCAGTACTTC.

This clonotype was found a few times. The J gene is TRBJ1-4, the V gene TRBV10-3; tentative D call: TRBD1 (6 bases). Trimming stripped 9 bases from V and 3 bases from J, with 11 bases between. The CDR3 extends over 13 amino acids. Germline CDR1 is ENHRY and CDR2 is SYGVKD. The CDR3 loop reads CAIRGAANEKLFF. The CDR3 bases are TGTGCCATAAGGGGGGCAGCTAATGAAAAACTGTTTTTT.

This clonotype was picked up many times. The chain carries TRBV20-1 and TRBJ2-1, with 9 positions matching TRBD2. The germline gives CDR1 DFQATT, CDR2 SNEGSKA (reference sequence). V lost 0 bases and J lost 7; bases outside the gene matches: 13. This CDR3 spans 17 amino acids. In nucleotides, the CDR3 is TGCAGTGCTAGAGAACACGTGCCCGGGACTAGCAGGAATGAGCAGTTCTTC. This encodes CSAREHVPGTSRNEQFF.

This clonotype was recorded at least ten times. The chain combines TRBV11-2 with TRBJ2-7, with TRBD2 matching over 13 bases. The V and J ends lost 0 bases and 5 bases, in that order; junction bases with no gene match: 7. There are 17 residues in the CDR3. Looked up from germline, CDR1 is SGHAT and CDR2 is FQNNGV. CDR3 DNA sequence: TGTGCCAGCAGCTTAGATTGGACTAGCGGGAGTATCCACGAGCAGTACTTC. As protein: CASSLDWTSGSIHEQYF.

This clonotype has ten or more counts. This chain connects TRBV29-1 to TRBJ2-3; possibly TRBD1 for D (6 bases). Per the germline V gene, CDR1 is SQVTM and CDR2 is ANQGSEA. Trimming left V 7 bases short and J 2 bases short, with 13 bases between. The CDR3 runs to 13 residues. CDR3 residues: CSARTAFTDTQYF. DNA for the CDR3: TGCAGCGCCAGGACAGCCTTCACAGATACGCAGTATTTT.

This clonotype was found a few times. The CDR3 loop reads CASSLGLATQETQYF. The DNA for the CDR3 is TGCGCCAGCAGCTTGGGACTAGCGACCCAAGAGACCCAGTACTTC. This chain connects TRBV5-1 to TRBJ2-5; TRBD2 matches 8 bases. The length of the CDR3 is 15 residues. The V and J ends lost 0 bases and 1 base, in that order; junction bases with no gene match: 2. Germline V gene data show CDR1 as SGHRS and CDR2 as YFSETQ.

This clonotype was detected ten times or more. The chain is built from TRBV5-1 and TRBJ2-7, with D perhaps being TRBD1 or TRBD2 (5 bases each). Trimming removed 4 bases from V and 2 bases from J, with 16 bases in between. The CDR3 covers 15 residues. Germline V lookup: CDR1 SGHRS, CDR2 YFSETQ. CDR3 nucleotides: TGCGCCAGCAGCCCCCGACAGCGGTTAGCCTACGAGCAGTACTTC. Translation gives CASSPRQRLAYEQYF.

This clonotype was observed many times. CDR3 nucleotide sequence: TGTGCCAGCAGCTTTGGACAGGGACGTATCCTCAATTCACCCCTCCACTTT. Amino acid sequence: CASSFGQGRILNSPLHF. The chain links TRBV7-2 to TRBJ1-6, with 8 bases matching TRBD1. Looked up from germline, CDR1 is SGHTA and CDR2 is FQGNSA. The CDR3 spans 17 residues. The V and J ends lost 3 bases and 7 bases, in that order; junction bases with no gene match: 11. Supplemented by reference TRBV7-2 and TRBJ1-6, the full variable domain reads GAGVSQSPSNKVTEKGKDVELRCDPISGHTALYWYRQSLGQGLEFLIYFQGNSAPDKSGLPSDRFSAERTGGSVSTLTIQRTQQEDSAVYLCASSFGQGRILNSPLHFGNGTRLTVT.

The chain links TRBV5-1 to TRBJ2-3, with TRBD2 identical over 7 bases. The CDR3 loop spans 13 amino acids. Germline loops: CDR1 SGHRS, CDR2 YFSETQ. V was clipped by 5 bases and J by 5 bases; unmatched bases: 5. DNA for the CDR3: TGCGCCAGCAGTCTGGCGGGGGAAGATACGCAGTATTTT. This gives the protein CASSLAGEDTQYF.

This clonotype was recorded many times. The chain has TRBV6-5 and TRBJ1-3; possibly TRBD1 for D (6 bases). This CDR3 is built from 14 residues. V gave up 5 bases and J gave up 3 bases, with 11 bases separating them. Germline V CDR1 and CDR2: MNHEY, SVGAGI. The CDR3 DNA follows: TGTGCCAGCAGTAACCTCAGGGGTGGAAACACCATATATTTT. It specifies CASSNLRGGNTIYF.

This clonotype was seen ten or more times. This chain uses TRBV28 with TRBJ2-7, with 8 bases identical to TRBD1. The CDR3 extends over 14 amino acids. V lost 3 bases to trimming and J lost 2 bases; unmatched junction nucleotides: 3. The germline V gene encodes CDR1 MDHEN and CDR2 SYDVKM. The CDR3 nucleotides read TGTGCCAGCAGTTTCGCACAGGGGGCCTACGAGCAGTACTTC. Protein product: CASSFAQGAYEQYF. Supplemented by reference TRBV28 and TRBJ2-7, the full variable domain reads DVKVTQSSRYLVKRTGEKVFLECVQDMDHENMFWYRQDPGLGLRLIYFSYDVKMKEKGDIPEGYSVSREKKERFSLILESASTNQTSMYLCASSFAQGAYEQYFGPGTRLTVT.

In its sample, this clonotype was seen many times. The chain recombines TRBV7-3 with TRBJ2-7; the D is unclear. The CDR3 has 13 residues. Per the germline V gene, CDR1 is SGHTA and CDR2 is FQGTGA. Between the trimmed V and J ends, which lost 2 bases and 3 bases, there was a span of 8 bases. The CDR3 spells CASSLHRNYEQYF. CDR3 in DNA: TGTGCCAGCAGCTTACACAGAAACTACGAGCAGTACTTC.

This clonotype was recorded at least ten times. The V gene is TRBV20-1, the J gene TRBJ2-7, with TRBD2 as a possible D gene (5 bases). Per the germline V gene, CDR1 is DFQATT and CDR2 is SNEGSKA (reference sequence). The CDR3 covers 11 residues. CDR3 nucleotides: TGCAGCGCAAGCGGAACCTACGAGCAGTACTTC. This sequence encodes CSASGTYEQYF.

J is TRBJ2-5 and V is TRBV7-8, with 8 bases fitting TRBD1. After removal of 4 bases from V and 3 bases from J, the junction contained 10 bases not matched to a gene. This CDR3 is built from 16 residues. From germline, CDR1 is SGHVS and CDR2 FQNEAQ. CDR3 sequence reads: CASSSRTGRGKETQYF. For the CDR3, the DNA is TGTGCCAGCAGCTCACGGACAGGGCGAGGGAAAGAGACCCAGTACTTC.

This sequence joins TRBV3-1 and TRBJ2-1; D may be TRBD2 (6 bases). V was trimmed by 3 bases and J by 3 bases, leaving 15 bases between them. This CDR3 spans 16 amino acids. Germline CDR1 reads LGHDT; CDR2 reads YNNKEL (reference sequence). The CDR3 coding sequence is TGTGCCAGCAGCCATACAAGCGGGCGCTTCTACAATGAGCAGTTCTTC. It translates to CASSHTSGRFYNEQFF.